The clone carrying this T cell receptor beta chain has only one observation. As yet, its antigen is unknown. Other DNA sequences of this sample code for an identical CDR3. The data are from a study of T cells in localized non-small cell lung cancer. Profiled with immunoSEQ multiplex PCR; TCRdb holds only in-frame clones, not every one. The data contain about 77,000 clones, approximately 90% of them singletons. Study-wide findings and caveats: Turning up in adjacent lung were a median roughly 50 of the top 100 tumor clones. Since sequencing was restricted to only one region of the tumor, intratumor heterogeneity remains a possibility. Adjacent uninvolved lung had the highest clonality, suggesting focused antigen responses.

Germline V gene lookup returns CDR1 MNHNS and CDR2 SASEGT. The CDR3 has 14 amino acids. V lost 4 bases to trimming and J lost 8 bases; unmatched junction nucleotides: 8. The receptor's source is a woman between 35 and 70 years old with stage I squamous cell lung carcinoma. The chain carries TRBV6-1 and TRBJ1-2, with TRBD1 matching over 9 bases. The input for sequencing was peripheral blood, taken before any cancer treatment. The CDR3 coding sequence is TGTGCCAGCAGTGTATTACAGGGGGCAAGAGGCTACACCTTC. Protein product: CASSVLQGARGYTF.